The entry below gives a single T cell receptor (beta chain) sequence along with its context. Germline trimming cut 5 bases from V and 5 bases from J; bases unmatched to any gene: 12. The CDR3 length is 16 residues. Germline CDR1 and CDR2: PRHDT and FYEKMQ (reference sequence). The data were obtained in a study of cytomegalovirus exposure and HLA in healthy donors. PCR used 60 Vbeta primers and 13 Jbeta primers. TCRdb's table, derived via immunoSEQ multiplex PCR, lists solely in-frame clones and lacks some. The data contain about 86,000 clones, just over 70% of them singletons. What was sequenced was PBMCs. The origin of this receptor is a man aged 55 to 70 in good health and CMV-seronegative. The V call is TRBV13, the J call TRBJ2-7, with 10 bases identical to TRBD2. CDR3 nucleotides: TGTGCCAGCAGCCCCCGGACTAGCGGCAGATTGGACGAGCAGTACTTC. This codes for CASSPRTSGRLDEQYF.